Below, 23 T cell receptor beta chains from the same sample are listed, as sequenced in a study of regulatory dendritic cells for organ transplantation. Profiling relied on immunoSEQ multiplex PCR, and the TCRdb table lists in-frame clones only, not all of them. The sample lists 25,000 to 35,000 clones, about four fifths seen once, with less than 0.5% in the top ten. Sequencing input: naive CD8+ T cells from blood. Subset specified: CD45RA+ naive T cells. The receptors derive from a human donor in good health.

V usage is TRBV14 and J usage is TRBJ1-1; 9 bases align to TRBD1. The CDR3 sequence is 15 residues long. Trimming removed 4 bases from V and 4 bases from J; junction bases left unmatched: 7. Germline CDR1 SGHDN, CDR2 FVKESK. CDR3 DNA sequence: TGTGCCAGCAGCCCGACAGGGGGGTGGTTCACTGAAGCTTTCTTT. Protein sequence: CASSPTGGWFTEAFF.

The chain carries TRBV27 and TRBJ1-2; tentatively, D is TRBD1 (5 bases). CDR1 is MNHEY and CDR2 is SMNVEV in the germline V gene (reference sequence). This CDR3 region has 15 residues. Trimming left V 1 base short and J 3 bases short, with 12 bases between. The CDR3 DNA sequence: TGTGCCAGCAGTTTATTCGGACGGGGGGACTATGGCTACACCTTC. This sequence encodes CASSLFGRGDYGYTF.

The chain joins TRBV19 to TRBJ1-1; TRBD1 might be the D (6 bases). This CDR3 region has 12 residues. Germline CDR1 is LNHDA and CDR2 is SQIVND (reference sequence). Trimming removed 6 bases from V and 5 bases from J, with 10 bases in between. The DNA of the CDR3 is TGTGCCAGTAGCGCAGGGGAGACTGAAGCTTTCTTT. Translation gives CASSAGETEAFF.

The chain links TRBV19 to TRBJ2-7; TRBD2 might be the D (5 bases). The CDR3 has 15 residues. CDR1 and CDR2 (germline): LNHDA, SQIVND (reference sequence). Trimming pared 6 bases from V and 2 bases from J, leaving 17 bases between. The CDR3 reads CASSQALNGAYEQYF. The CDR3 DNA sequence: TGTGCCAGTAGCCAAGCCTTGAACGGGGCCTACGAGCAGTACTTC. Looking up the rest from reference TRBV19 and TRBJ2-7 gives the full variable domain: DGGITQSPKYLFRKEGQNVTLSCEQNLNHDAMYWYRQDPGQGLRLIYYSQIVNDFQKGDIAEGYSVSREKKESFPLTVTSAQKNPTAFYLCASSQALNGAYEQYFGPGTRLTVT.

CDR3 residues: CASSFTWGPTNEQFF. As DNA, the CDR3 is TGTGCCAGCAGCTTTACTTGGGGGCCCACGAATGAGCAGTTCTTC. The chain couples TRBV11-3 to TRBJ2-1; D is perhaps TRBD1 (6 bases). The CDR3 extends over 15 amino acids. Per the germline V gene, CDR1 is SGHNT and CDR2 is YENEEA. V lost 3 bases and J lost 7, with 16 bases in between.

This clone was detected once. As DNA, the CDR3 is TGTGCCAGCAGCCTCCCATTGCAGGGGTATCTGGACACTGAAGCTTTCTTT. It specifies CASSLPLQGYLDTEAFF. This rearrangement joins TRBV5-5 to TRBJ1-1; the D gene is possibly TRBD1 (6 bases). CDR1 and CDR2 (germline): SGHKS, YYEKEE (reference sequence). The CDR3 contains 17 residues. The V and J ends lost 4 bases and 3 bases respectively, with 22 bases between them.

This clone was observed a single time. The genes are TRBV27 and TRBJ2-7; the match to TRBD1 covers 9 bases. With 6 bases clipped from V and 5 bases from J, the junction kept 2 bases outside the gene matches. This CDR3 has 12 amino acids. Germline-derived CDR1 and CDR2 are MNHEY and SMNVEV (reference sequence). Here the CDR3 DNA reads TGTGCCAGCAGGACAGGGGGGGACGAGCAGTACTTC. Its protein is CASRTGGDEQYF.

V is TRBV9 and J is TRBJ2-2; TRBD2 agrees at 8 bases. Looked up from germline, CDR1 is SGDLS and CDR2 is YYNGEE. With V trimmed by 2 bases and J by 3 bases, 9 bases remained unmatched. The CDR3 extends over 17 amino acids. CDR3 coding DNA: TGTGCCAGCAGCGTCGAGCACGGACTAGCCTACACCGGGGAGCTGTTTTTT. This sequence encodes CASSVEHGLAYTGELFF.

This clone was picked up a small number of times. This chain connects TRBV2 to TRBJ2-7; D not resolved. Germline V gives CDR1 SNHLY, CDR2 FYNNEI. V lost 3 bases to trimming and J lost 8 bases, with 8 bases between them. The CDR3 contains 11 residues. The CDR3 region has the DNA TGTGCCAGCAGTGACTACCAACAGCAGTACTTC. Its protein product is CASSDYQQQYF.

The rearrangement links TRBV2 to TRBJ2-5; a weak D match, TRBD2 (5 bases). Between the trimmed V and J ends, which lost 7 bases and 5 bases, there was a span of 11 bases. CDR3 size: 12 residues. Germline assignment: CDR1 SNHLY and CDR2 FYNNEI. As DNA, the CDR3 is TGTGCCAGCACTGGGGAGCGGGAGACCCAGTACTTC. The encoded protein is CASTGERETQYF.

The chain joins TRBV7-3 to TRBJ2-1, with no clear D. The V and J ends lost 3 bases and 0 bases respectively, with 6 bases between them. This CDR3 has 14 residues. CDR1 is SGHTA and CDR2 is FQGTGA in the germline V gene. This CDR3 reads CASSFQNSYNEQFF. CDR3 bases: TGTGCCAGCAGCTTCCAGAACTCCTACAATGAGCAGTTCTTC. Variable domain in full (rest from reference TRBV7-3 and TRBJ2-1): GAGVSQTPSNKVTEKGKYVELRCDPISGHTALYWYRQSLGQGPEFLIYFQGTGAADDSGLPNDRFFAVRPEGSVSTLKIQRTERGDSAVYLCASSFQNSYNEQFFGPGTRLTVL.

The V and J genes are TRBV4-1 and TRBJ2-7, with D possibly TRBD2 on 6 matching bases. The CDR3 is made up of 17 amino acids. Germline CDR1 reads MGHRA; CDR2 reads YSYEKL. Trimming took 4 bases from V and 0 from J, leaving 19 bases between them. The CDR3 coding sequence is TGCGCCAGCAGCCCCCAAGGGGCGGGACGGTACTCCTACGAGCAGTACTTC. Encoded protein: CASSPQGAGRYSYEQYF.

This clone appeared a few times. The CDR3 spells CASSHEGDAVYEQYF. The CDR3 DNA reads TGCGCCAGCAGTCATGAGGGGGACGCCGTTTACGAGCAGTACTTC. This chain uses TRBV4-1 with TRBJ2-7; possible D gene TRBD1, 6 bases. The V gene's germline CDR1 is MGHRA and CDR2 YSYEKL. CDR3 length: 15 amino acids. V was cut by 6 bases and J by 4 bases, with 19 bases left in between.

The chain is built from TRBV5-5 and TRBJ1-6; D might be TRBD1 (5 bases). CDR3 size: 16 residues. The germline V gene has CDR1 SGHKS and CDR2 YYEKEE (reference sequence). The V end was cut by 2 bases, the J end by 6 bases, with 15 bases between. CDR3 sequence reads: CASSFTSGTSNSPLHF. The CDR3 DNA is TGTGCCAGCAGCTTTACTAGCGGGACGTCTAATTCACCCCTCCACTTT.

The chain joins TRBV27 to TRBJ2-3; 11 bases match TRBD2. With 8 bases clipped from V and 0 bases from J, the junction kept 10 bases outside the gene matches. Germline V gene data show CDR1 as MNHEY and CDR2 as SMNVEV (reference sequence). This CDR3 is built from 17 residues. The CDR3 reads CASVPLAGGPSTDTQYF. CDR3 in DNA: TGTGCCAGCGTCCCCCTAGCGGGGGGACCTAGCACAGATACGCAGTATTTT.

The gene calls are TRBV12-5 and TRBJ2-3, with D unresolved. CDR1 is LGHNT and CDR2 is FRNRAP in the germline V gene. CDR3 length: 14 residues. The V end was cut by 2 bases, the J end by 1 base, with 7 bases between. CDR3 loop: CASGLSRGTDTQYF. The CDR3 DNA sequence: TGTGCTAGTGGTTTGTCCCGGGGCACAGATACGCAGTATTTT.

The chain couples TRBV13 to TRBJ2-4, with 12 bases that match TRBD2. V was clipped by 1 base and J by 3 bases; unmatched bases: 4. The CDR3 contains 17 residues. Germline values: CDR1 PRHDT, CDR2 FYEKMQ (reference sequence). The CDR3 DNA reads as TGTGCCAGCAGCTTAGTACTAGCGGGGGGCAACAAAAACATTCAGTACTTC. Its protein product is CASSLVLAGGNKNIQYF.

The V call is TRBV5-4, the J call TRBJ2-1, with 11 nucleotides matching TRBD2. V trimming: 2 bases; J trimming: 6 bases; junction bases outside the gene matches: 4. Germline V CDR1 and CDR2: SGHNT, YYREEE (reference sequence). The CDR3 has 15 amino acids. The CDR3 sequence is CASSFLAGGLNEQFF. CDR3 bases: TGTGCCAGCAGCTTTTTAGCGGGGGGGCTCAATGAGCAGTTCTTC.

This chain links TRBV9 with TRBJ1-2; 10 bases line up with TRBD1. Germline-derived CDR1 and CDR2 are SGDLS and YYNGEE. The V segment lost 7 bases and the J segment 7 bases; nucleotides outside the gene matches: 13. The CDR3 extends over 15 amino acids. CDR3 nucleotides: TGTGCCAGCCGCGGTCAGGGACAGGGGATCGGTGGCTACACCTTC. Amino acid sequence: CASRGQGQGIGGYTF.

CDR3 region: CASSAGWDKLGEAFF. As DNA, the CDR3 is TGTGCCAGCAGCGCAGGGTGGGACAAGTTAGGTGAAGCTTTCTTT. The V gene is TRBV9, the J gene TRBJ1-1, with D possibly matching TRBD1 (6 bases). Germline V gene lookup returns CDR1 SGDLS and CDR2 YYNGEE. Between the trimmed V and J ends, which lost 3 bases and 7 bases, there was a span of 19 bases. There are 15 residues in the CDR3.

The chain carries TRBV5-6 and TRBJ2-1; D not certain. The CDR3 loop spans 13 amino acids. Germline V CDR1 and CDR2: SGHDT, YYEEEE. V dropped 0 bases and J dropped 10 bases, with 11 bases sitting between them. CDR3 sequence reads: CASSLEPPREQFF. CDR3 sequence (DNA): TGTGCCAGCAGCTTGGAGCCTCCCCGGGAGCAGTTCTTC.

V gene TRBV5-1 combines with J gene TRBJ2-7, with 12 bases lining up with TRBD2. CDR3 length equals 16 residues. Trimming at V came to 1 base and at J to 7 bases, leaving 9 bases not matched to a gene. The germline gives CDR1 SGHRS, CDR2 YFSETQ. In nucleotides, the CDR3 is TGCGCCAGCAGCTTGACTAGCGGGGGGACCCACGGGGAGCAGTACTTC. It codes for CASSLTSGGTHGEQYF.

In DNA, the CDR3 is TGTGCCAGCAGTGACGTCAGGGGACAAGAGACCCAGTACTTC. Protein product: CASSDVRGQETQYF. The V and J genes are TRBV25-1 and TRBJ2-5, with a possible D match to TRBD1 (6 bases). V was shortened by 3 bases and J by 2 bases, with 10 bases between the two germline ends. Per the germline V gene, CDR1 is MGHDK and CDR2 is SYGVNS. CDR3 length equals 14 residues.